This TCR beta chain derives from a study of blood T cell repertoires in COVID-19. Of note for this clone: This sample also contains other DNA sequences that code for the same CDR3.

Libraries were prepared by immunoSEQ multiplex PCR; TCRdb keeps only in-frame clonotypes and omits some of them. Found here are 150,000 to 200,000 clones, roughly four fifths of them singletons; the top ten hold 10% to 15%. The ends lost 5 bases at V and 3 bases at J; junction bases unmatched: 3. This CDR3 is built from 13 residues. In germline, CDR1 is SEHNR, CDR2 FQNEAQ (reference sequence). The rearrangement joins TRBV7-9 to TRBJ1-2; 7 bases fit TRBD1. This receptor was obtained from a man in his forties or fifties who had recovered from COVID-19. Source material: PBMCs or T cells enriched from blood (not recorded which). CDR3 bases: TGTGCCAGCAGCCCGCAGGGGGACTATGGCTACACCTTC. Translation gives CASSPQGDYGYTF.